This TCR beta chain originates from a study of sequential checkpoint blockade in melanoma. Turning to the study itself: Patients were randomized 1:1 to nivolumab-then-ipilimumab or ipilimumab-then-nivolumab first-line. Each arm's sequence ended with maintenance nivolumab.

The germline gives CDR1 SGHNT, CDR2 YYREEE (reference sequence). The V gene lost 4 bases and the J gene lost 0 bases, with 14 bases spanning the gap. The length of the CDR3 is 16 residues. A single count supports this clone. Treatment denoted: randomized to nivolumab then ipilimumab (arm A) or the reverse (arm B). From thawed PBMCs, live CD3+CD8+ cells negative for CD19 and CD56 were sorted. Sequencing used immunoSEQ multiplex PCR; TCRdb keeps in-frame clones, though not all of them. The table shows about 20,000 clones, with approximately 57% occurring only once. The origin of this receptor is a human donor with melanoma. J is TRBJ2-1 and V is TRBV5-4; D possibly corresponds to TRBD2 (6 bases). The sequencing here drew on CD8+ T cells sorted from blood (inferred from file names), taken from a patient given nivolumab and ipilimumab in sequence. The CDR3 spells CASSTLLAASYNEQFF. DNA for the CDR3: TGTGCCAGCAGCACCCTATTAGCGGCCTCCTACAATGAGCAGTTCTTC.